This entry lists 10 T cell receptor beta chains sequenced from one sample in a study of CD8+CD57+ T cells in acquired aplastic anemia. TCR beta VDJ combinations and CDR3 sequences were profiled from genomic DNA. MiXCR, run by TCRdb on the reads, gives a single entry per CDR3 protein. The data hold about 70,000 distinct CDR3 sequences, with approximately 51% observed a single time. The specimen was sorted CD4+, CD8+, or CD8+CD57+ T cells (not recorded which) from PBMCs. These TCRs come from a human donor in good health, serving as a control.

The rearrangement links TRBV3-1 to TRBJ2-2, with no clear D. Germline V CDR1 and CDR2: LGHDT, YNNKEL (reference sequence). The V gene lost 3 bases and the J gene lost 0 bases, with 5 bases spanning the gap. This CDR3 is built from 14 residues. The CDR3 DNA reads TGTGCCAGCAGCCAGGGCTCGAACACCGGGGAGCTGTTTTTT. Amino acid sequence: CASSQGSNTGELFF.

This clonotype has ten or more counts. V is TRBV7-9 and J is TRBJ1-1; D possibly corresponds to TRBD1 (6 bases). Trimming pared 2 bases from V and 0 bases from J, leaving 16 bases between. Per germline, CDR1 SEHNR and CDR2 FQNEAQ (reference sequence). The CDR3 runs to 17 residues. The CDR3: CASSLYPQGRMNTEAFF. The CDR3 coding sequence is TGTGCCAGCAGCTTATATCCACAGGGCAGGATGAACACTGAAGCTTTCTTT.

This clonotype was counted ten times or more. The rearrangement uses TRBV5-4 and TRBJ2-7; perhaps TRBD2 as D (5 bases). This CDR3 contains 13 residues. Germline V gene lookup returns CDR1 SGHNT and CDR2 YYREEE (reference sequence). The ends were cut back, 0 bases at V and 7 bases at J, with 11 bases in the middle. The DNA of the CDR3 is TGTGCCAGCAGCTTGGGATCTCCGGGGGAGCAGTACTTC. It translates to CASSLGSPGEQYF.

This clonotype was found many times. V is TRBV12-3 or TRBV12-4 and J is TRBJ2-2, with 8 bases matching TRBD2. With V trimmed by 5 bases and J by 3 bases, 8 bases remained unmatched. The CDR3 loop spans 16 amino acids. CDR3 residues: CASSPPGGGDTGELFF. In nucleotides, the CDR3 is TGTGCCAGCAGTCCCCCGGGGGGGGGGGACACCGGGGAGCTGTTTTTT.

The rearrangement uses TRBV20-1 and TRBJ2-1; either TRBD1 or TRBD2 may fit D (5 bases each). CDR1 is DFQATT and CDR2 is SNEGSKA in the germline V gene (reference sequence). This CDR3 spans 13 amino acids. Trimming cost V 3 bases and J 10 bases, with 16 bases left between them. CDR3 residues: CSARKGPVEEQFF. CDR3 DNA sequence: TGCAGTGCTAGGAAGGGACCTGTGGAAGAGCAGTTCTTC.

This clonotype was detected ten times or more. V usage is TRBV9 and J usage is TRBJ1-1; 11 nucleotides match TRBD1. The V and J ends lost 4 bases and 1 base, in that order; junction bases with no gene match: 6. CDR1 and CDR2 from the germline V gene are SGDLS and YYNGEE. The CDR3 length is 16 residues. CDR3: CASSTGTGGTNTEAFF. The CDR3 DNA follows: TGTGCCAGCAGCACCGGGACAGGGGGGACGAACACTGAAGCTTTCTTT. Combining the CDR3 with reference TRBV9 and TRBJ1-1 gives the whole variable domain DSGVTQTPKHLITATGQRVTLRCSPRSGDLSVYWYQQSLDQGLQFLIQYYNGEERAKGNILERFSAQQFPDLHSELNLSSLELGDSALYFCASSTGTGGTNTEAFFGQGTRLTVV.

J is TRBJ2-1 and V is TRBV24-1, with 7 nucleotides matching TRBD1. The ends lost 9 bases at V and 0 bases at J; junction bases unmatched: 1. The CDR3 has 13 residues. Per the germline V gene, CDR1 is KGHDR and CDR2 is SFDVKD. CDR3 loop: CATGDSSYNEQFF. The CDR3 DNA sequence: TGTGCCACCGGGGACAGCTCCTACAATGAGCAGTTCTTC.

With respect to this clonotype: A read error may produce the germline difference seen at one junction end. The chain links TRBV12-3 or TRBV12-4 to TRBJ1-1, with TRBD1 matching 10 bases. The CDR3 contains 15 residues. The DNA of the CDR3 is TGTGCCAGCAGCTTAGATGGACAGGGGGGGACTGAAGCTTTCTTT. Its translation: CASSLDGQGGTEAFF.

Notes on this clonotype: A read error may be the cause here, since a much bigger clone is one base away. Without the conserved terminal phenylalanine or tryptophan, this CDR3 likely stems from a read error. The genes are TRBV3-1 and TRBJ2-3; 7 bases are shared with TRBD1. Looked up from germline, CDR1 is LGHDT and CDR2 is YNNKEL (reference sequence). This CDR3 comprises 14 residues. Unmatched junction bases numbered 3, after V lost 4 bases and J lost 2 bases. CDR3 residues: CASSRDRITDTQYL. The CDR3 nucleotides read TGTGCCAGCAGCCGGGACAGAATCACAGATACGCAGTATCTT.

This sequence joins TRBV29-1 and TRBJ2-5; TRBD1 matches 7 bases. Germline V gives CDR1 SQVTM, CDR2 ANQGSEA. The J segment lost 1 base and the V segment lost 4 bases, leaving 6 bases of the junction unmatched. This CDR3 is 14 amino acids long. The CDR3 sequence is CSVARTGLQETQYF. The CDR3 DNA is TGCAGCGTTGCCCGGACAGGCCTCCAAGAGACCCAGTACTTC.